This TCR beta chain emerged from a study of T cells in Graves' hyperthyroidism and ophthalmopathy. The CDR3 is made up of 12 amino acids. The germline V gene has CDR1 SQVTM and CDR2 ANQGSEA. Trimming took off 8 bases at V and 2 bases at J, with 13 bases between the two ends. The diagnostic basis comprised clinical symptoms, serum thyroxine and TRAb, thyroid ultrasound and orbital computed tomography. This clonotype was picked up a small number of times. TCR beta CDR3 regions were amplified from RNA. HTBI primers were the set used in a first-round RT-PCR of the TCR CDR3. TCRdb called the multiplex PCR reads again in MiXCR, with one record for every CDR3 protein. The table lists hundreds of thousands of distinct CDR3 sequences, approximately 25% of them singletons, with about 11% in the top ten.

Material for sequencing was blood. The V and J genes are TRBV29-1 and TRBJ2-7; D is undetermined. This TCR was sampled from a woman under 40 with Graves' ophthalmopathy. CDR3 sequence (DNA): TGCAGCCTCAGTGGGGTGGCCTACGAGCAGTACTTC. It translates to CSLSGVAYEQYF.